Listed below are T cell receptor beta chains from one sample, sequenced in a study of CD8+ T cells in alopecia areata. Only in-frame clones appear in the TCRdb table, and some are missing; sequencing was by immunoSEQ multiplex PCR. The sample consists of more than 200,000 clones, under 70% of them appearing once. Sequencing was performed on CD4+ T cells sorted from blood, taken at week 0. These receptors were taken from a human donor with alopecia areata. Both conserved end residues are part of each CDR3. The D gene is left open where the match is weak. For some rows the clone size is stated as once, few or many, or as a class when expanded; others skip it.

TRBJ2-7 TRBD1 16 TRBV10-3 - TGTGCCATCAGTGAGTCGTACAGGGGAAGCTCCTACGAGCAGTACTTC CAISESYRGSSYEQYF
TRBJ2-1 - 13 TRBV7-9 - TGTGCCAGCAGCTTAGAATGGTCGGGTGAGCAGTTCTTC CASSLEWSGEQFF
TRBJ2-7 - 13 TRBV7-3 few TGTGCCAGCAGCTTATTCGGTCTGGACGAGCAGTACTTC CASSLFGLDEQYF
TRBJ2-2 - 16 TRBV4-2 - TGTGCCAGCAGCCGAGGGGCGACCGGGGGTACCGGGGAGCTGTTTTTT CASSRGATGGTGELFF
TRBJ1-6 - 15 TRBV4-3 - TGCGCCAGCAGCCAAGAGGGGCAGGGCAGATCACCCCTCCACTTT CASSQEGQGRSPLHF
TRBJ1-6 - 16 TRBV4-1 - TGCGCCAGCAGCGCCATTGGACTCGGCAAGGGATCACCCCTCCACTTT CASSAIGLGKGSPLHF
TRBJ2-7 - 13 TRBV15 - TGTGCCACCAGCCAGGACAACTCCTACGAGCAGTACTTC CATSQDNSYEQYF
TRBJ2-3 - 10 TRBV29-1 - TGCAGCGTTAGGCGGGATACGCAGTATTTT CSVRRDTQYF
TRBJ2-5 - 15 TRBV25-1 - TGTGCCAGCAGTAAGGGTCTGGGGTTCGAGGAGACCCAGTACTTC CASSKGLGFEETQYF
TRBJ2-7 - 14 TRBV2 once TGTGCCAGCAAGCGGCAGGGCTTTACCTACGAGCAGTACTTC CASKRQGFTYEQYF
TRBJ2-5 TRBD2 16 TRBV4-2 - TGTGCCAGCAGCCAAGATCGGGGAGGGGAGCGAGAGACCCAGTACTTC CASSQDRGGERETQYF
TRBJ2-4 - 14 TRBV5-6 - TGTGCCAGCAGCCCAGGGACAGCCAAAAACATTCAGTACTTC CASSPGTAKNIQYF
TRBJ1-4 - 13 TRBV2 - TGTGCCGTCCCGGGACCGTCCGGTGAAAAACTGTTTTTT CAVPGPSGEKLFF
TRBJ2-2 - 13 TRBV30 - TGTGCCTGGAGCCAGGAGAACACCGGGGAGCTGTTTTTT CAWSQENTGELFF
TRBJ2-1 - 12 TRBV6-6 few TGTGCCAGCAGTACTACCCGGACGCAGCAGTTCTTC CASSTTRTQQFF